The clone carrying this TCR beta chain has a handful of counts. Its antigen is currently unknown. MiXCR was run by TCRdb on the 5' RACE reads, yielding one entry per CDR3 protein. The profile covers more than 350,000 distinct CDR3 sequences, with roughly 21% appearing a single time and around an eighth taken by the ten largest. The entry originates in a study of T-cell memory formation after mild COVID-19. Study-wide context: TCR clustering was largely donor specific. Study results and caveats: A second wave expanding day 15 to 37 was CD4+-biased; contracting clones were balanced. Cross-reactive memory appears to have joined, as suggested by some responding clones showing up in pre-infection memory.

The specimen was PBMCs or a T cell subset sorted from them (not recorded which). This TCR came from an adult woman who had mild COVID-19 (a few samples of this study predate the infection). Cell type and time point are not known.

CDR3 loop: CASSYSGAGELYGYTF. CDR3 nucleotide sequence: TGTGCCAGCAGTTACTCGGGAGCCGGGGAACTATATGGCTACACCTTC. The chain recombines TRBV6-5 with TRBJ1-2; no reliable D call. Germline V gene sequence: CDR1 MNHEY, CDR2 SVGAGI. V was cut by 0 bases and J by 5 bases, with 16 bases left in between. This CDR3 spans 16 amino acids.